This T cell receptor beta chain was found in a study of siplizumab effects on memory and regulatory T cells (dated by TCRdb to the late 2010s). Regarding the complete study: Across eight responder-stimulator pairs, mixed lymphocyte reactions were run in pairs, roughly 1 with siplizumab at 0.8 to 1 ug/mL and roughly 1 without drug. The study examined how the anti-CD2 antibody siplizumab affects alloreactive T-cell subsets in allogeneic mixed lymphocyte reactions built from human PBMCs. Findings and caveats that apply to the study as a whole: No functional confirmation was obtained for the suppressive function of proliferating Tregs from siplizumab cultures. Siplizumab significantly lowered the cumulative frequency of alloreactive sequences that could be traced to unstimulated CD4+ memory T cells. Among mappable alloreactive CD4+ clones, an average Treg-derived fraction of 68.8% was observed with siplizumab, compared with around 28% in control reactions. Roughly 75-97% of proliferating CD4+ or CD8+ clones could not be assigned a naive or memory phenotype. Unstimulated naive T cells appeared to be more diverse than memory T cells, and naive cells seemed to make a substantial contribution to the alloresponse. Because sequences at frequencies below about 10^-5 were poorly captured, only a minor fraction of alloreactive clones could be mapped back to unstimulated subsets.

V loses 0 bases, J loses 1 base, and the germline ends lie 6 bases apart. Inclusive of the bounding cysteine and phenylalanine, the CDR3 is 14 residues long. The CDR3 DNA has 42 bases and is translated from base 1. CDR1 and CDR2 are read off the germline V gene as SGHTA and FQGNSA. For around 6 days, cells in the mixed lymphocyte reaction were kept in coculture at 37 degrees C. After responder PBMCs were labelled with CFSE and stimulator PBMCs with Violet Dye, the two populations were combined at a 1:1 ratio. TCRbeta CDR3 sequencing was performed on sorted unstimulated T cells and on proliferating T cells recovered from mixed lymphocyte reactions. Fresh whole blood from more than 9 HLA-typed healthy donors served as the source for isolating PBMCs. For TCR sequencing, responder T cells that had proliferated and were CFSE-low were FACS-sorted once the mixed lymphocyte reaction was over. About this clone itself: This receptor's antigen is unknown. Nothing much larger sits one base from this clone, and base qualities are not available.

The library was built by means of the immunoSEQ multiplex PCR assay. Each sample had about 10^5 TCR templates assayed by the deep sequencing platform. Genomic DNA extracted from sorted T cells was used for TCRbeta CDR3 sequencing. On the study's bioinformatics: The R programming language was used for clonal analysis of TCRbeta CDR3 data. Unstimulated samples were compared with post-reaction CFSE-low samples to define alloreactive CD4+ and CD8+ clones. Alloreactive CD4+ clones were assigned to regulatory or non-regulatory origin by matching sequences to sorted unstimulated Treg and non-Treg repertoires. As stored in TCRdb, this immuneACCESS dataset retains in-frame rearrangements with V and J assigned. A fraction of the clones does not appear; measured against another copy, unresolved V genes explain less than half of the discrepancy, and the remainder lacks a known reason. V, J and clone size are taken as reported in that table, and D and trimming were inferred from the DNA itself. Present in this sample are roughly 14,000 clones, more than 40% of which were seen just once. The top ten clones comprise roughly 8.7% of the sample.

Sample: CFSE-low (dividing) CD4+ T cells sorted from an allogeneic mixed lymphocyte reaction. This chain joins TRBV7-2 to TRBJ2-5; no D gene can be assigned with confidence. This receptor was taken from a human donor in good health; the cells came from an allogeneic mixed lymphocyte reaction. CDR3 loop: CASSLAGRQETQYF. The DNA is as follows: TGTGCCAGCAGCTTAGCTGGCCGCCAAGAGACCCAGTACTTC. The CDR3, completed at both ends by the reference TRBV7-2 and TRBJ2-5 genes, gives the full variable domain GAGVSQSPSNKVTEKGKDVELRCDPISGHTALYWYRQSLGQGLEFLIYFQGNSAPDKSGLPSDRFSAERTGGSVSTLTIQRTQQEDSAVYLCASSLAGRQETQYFGPGTRLLVL.